A single sample is the source of the 18 T cell receptor beta chains below, sequenced in a study of cytomegalovirus exposure and HLA in healthy donors. Here immunoSEQ multiplex PCR was the method, and the copy in TCRdb shows in-frame clones only, minus some. The sample carries roughly 350,000 clones, roughly 90% recorded once. The sequenced sample was PBMCs. The origin of the receptors is a woman aged 18 to 35 in good health and CMV-seronegative.

This chain links TRBV28 with TRBJ1-2; D perhaps matches TRBD1 (5 bases). Germline lookup yields CDR1 MDHEN and CDR2 SYDVKM. This CDR3 has 13 residues. Trimming removed 3 bases from V and 3 bases from J, with 8 bases in between. As DNA, the CDR3 is TGTGCCAGCAGTTTCTGGGGGGACTATGGCTACACCTTC. Translation: CASSFWGDYGYTF.

The V gene is TRBV2, the J gene TRBJ2-3; 12 bases line up with TRBD2. Germline V gene data show CDR1 as SNHLY and CDR2 as FYNNEI. The CDR3 is 18 residues long. The J segment lost 2 bases and the V segment lost 4 bases, leaving 10 bases of the junction unmatched. CDR3 bases: TGTGCCAGCAGTGGTAGTGGGACTAGCGGGCAACTCACAGATACGCAGTATTTT. The encoded protein is CASSGSGTSGQLTDTQYF. Combining the CDR3 with reference TRBV2 and TRBJ2-3 gives the whole variable domain EPEVTQTPSHQVTQMGQEVILRCVPISNHLYFYWYRQILGQKVEFLVSFYNNEISEKSEIFDDQFSVERPDGSNFTLKIRSTKLEDSAMYFCASSGSGTSGQLTDTQYFGPGTRLTVL.

This clone was observed a single time. The chain couples TRBV5-1 to TRBJ2-3, with 14 nucleotides matching TRBD2. The V gene's germline CDR1 is SGHRS and CDR2 YFSETQ. Trimming took 2 bases from V and 5 from J; bases not matched to a gene: 10. The CDR3 runs 18 residues. The DNA of the CDR3 is TGCGCCAGCAGCTTCTCCGGGACTAGCGGGAGTTGGGTAGATACGCAGTATTTT. Residues: CASSFSGTSGSWVDTQYF.

This clone appeared once. V gene TRBV30 combines with J gene TRBJ1-1; D is possibly TRBD1 (6 bases). This CDR3 contains 13 residues. Germline lookup yields CDR1 GTSNPN and CDR2 SVGIG (reference sequence). The ends were cut back, 4 bases at V and 11 bases at J, with 20 bases in the middle. CDR3 nucleotide sequence: TGTGCCTGGACTTCCACGGGGGGCGCGGATGCTTTCTTT. Translated: CAWTSTGGADAFF. Variable domain in full (rest from reference TRBV30 and TRBJ1-1): SQTIHQWPATLVQPVGSPLSLECTVEGTSNPNLYWYRQAAGRGLQLLFYSVGIGQISSEVPQNLSASRPQDRQFILSSKKLLLSDSGFYLCAWTSTGGADAFFGQGTRLTVV.

The rearrangement joins TRBV5-1 to TRBJ2-2, with D perhaps matching TRBD1 (6 bases). This CDR3 has 15 amino acids. Germline loops: CDR1 SGHRS, CDR2 YFSETQ. Trimming removed 0 bases from V and 5 bases from J, with 11 bases in between. The CDR3 DNA reads as TGCGCCAGCAGCTTGGATCCAGGGGATACCGGGGAGCTGTTTTTT. This sequence encodes CASSLDPGDTGELFF.

The chain employs TRBV2 and TRBJ2-7, with D uncertain. Between the trimmed V and J ends, which lost 6 bases and 0 bases, there was a span of 3 bases. The germline CDR1 and CDR2 sequences are SNHLY and FYNNEI. The CDR3 sequence is 11 residues long. The CDR3 nucleotides are TGTGCCAGCAGCATCTCCTACGAGCAGTACTTC. This gives the protein CASSISYEQYF.

The chain recombines TRBV14 with TRBJ1-2; TRBD1 agrees at 8 bases. The CDR3 runs to 14 residues. From germline, CDR1 is SGHDN and CDR2 FVKESK. J lost 8 bases, V lost 4 bases, and 9 bases had no gene match. CDR3 DNA sequence: TGTGCCAGCAGCCCTCTGCAGGGGGCGGGCGGCTACACCTTC. Protein product: CASSPLQGAGGYTF.

The chain has TRBV7-9 and TRBJ2-1, with a tentative D call TRBD2 (5 bases). This CDR3 region has 14 residues. In germline, CDR1 is SEHNR, CDR2 FQNEAQ (reference sequence). Trimming cost V 2 bases and J 6 bases, with 11 bases left between them. The CDR3 coding sequence is TGTGCCAGCAGCTTAAACGGGATGGTCAATGAGCAGTTCTTC. It specifies CASSLNGMVNEQFF.

The chain carries TRBV11-3 and TRBJ2-1, with a tentative D call TRBD2 (6 bases). V shed 5 bases and J shed 1 base, with 18 bases lying between them. The CDR3 covers 17 residues. Germline CDR1 SGHNT, CDR2 YENEEA. The CDR3 sequence: CASSGGGEERSYNEQFF. In DNA, the CDR3 is TGTGCCAGCAGCGGGGGAGGCGAGGAGCGGTCCTACAATGAGCAGTTCTTC.

The chain links TRBV28 to TRBJ1-5; 7 bases match TRBD1. Germline lookup yields CDR1 MDHEN and CDR2 SYDVKM. This CDR3 spans 14 amino acids. V was clipped by 3 bases and J by 7 bases; unmatched bases: 6. In DNA, the CDR3 is TGTGCCAGCAGTTTTCAGGGGGTAGCCCAGCCCCAGCATTTT. Translation: CASSFQGVAQPQHF.

Details on this clone: The junction does not match germline at one end; this may be a read error. This chain connects TRBV20-1 to TRBJ1-4; perhaps TRBD1 as D (6 bases). The CDR3 runs to 11 residues. The germline V gene encodes CDR1 DFQATT and CDR2 SNEGSKA (reference sequence). The CDR3 bases are TGCAGTGCTAGAGAGACAGGAAAAACTGTTTTT. This codes for CSARETGKTVF.

The chain employs TRBV2 and TRBJ2-3; the match to TRBD1 covers 10 bases. J was trimmed by 6 bases and V by 6 bases; bases with no gene match: 12. This CDR3 is built from 16 residues. Per the germline V gene, CDR1 is SNHLY and CDR2 is FYNNEI. The CDR3 loop reads CASSPTPDRGLDTQYF. CDR3 bases: TGTGCCAGCAGCCCAACCCCCGACAGGGGGCTTGATACGCAGTATTTT. Combining the CDR3 with reference TRBV2 and TRBJ2-3 gives the whole variable domain EPEVTQTPSHQVTQMGQEVILRCVPISNHLYFYWYRQILGQKVEFLVSFYNNEISEKSEIFDDQFSVERPDGSNFTLKIRSTKLEDSAMYFCASSPTPDRGLDTQYFGPGTRLTVL.

The rearrangement uses TRBV9 and TRBJ2-1, with a weak D call TRBD1 (6 bases). The V and J ends lost 1 base and 7 bases respectively, with 12 bases between them. CDR3 size: 14 residues. CDR1 is SGDLS, CDR2 YYNGEE, per germline. The CDR3 DNA reads as TGTGCCAGCAGCGTACAGGGGATGAAGAATGAGCAGTTCTTC. It translates to CASSVQGMKNEQFF.

CDR3 nucleotides: TGTGCCAGCAGTACCGACGGACTGAAATACGAGCAGTACTTC. Amino acid sequence: CASSTDGLKYEQYF. This chain links TRBV6-5 with TRBJ2-7, with D possibly TRBD2 on 5 matching bases. The V end lost 5 bases, the J end lost 4 bases, and 15 bases lay between the germline ends. This CDR3 is built from 14 residues. The germline CDR1 and CDR2 sequences are MNHEY and SVGAGI.

The chain combines TRBV12-1 with TRBJ2-1; TRBD2 is the table's D call and was not checked against the DNA. TRBV12-1 is a recognized pseudogene. This CDR3 contains 14 residues. CDR3 sequence (DNA): TGTGCCAGCAGCTTCACCCATAGCGGCAATGAGCAGTTCTTC. It specifies CASSFTHSGNEQFF.

Here the CDR3 reads CASSPTSGRSDEQFF. The DNA for the CDR3 is TGCGCCAGCAGCCCGACTAGCGGGAGGTCGGATGAGCAGTTCTTC. The rearrangement joins TRBV4-3 to TRBJ2-1; TRBD2 matches 13 bases. Trimming cost V 4 bases and J 8 bases; bases outside gene matches: 5. The CDR3 has 15 amino acids. Germline values: CDR1 LGHNA, CDR2 YSLEER.

This clone was seen more than once but under ten times. This chain connects TRBV4-2 to TRBJ2-5; D is uncertain. Germline V gene lookup returns CDR1 LGHNA and CDR2 YNFKEQ. This CDR3 contains 12 residues. V was clipped by 2 bases and J by 5 bases, with 6 bases between them. The CDR3 DNA follows: TGTGCCAGCAGCCAACTCGGGGAGACCCAGTACTTC. Protein sequence: CASSQLGETQYF.

The gene calls are TRBV5-1 and TRBJ2-1, with a weak D call TRBD2 (5 bases). From germline, CDR1 is SGHRS and CDR2 YFSETQ. V lost 4 bases to trimming and J lost 5 bases, with 13 bases between them. The CDR3 extends over 14 amino acids. CDR3 nucleotides: TGCGCCAGCAGCCGCCGAGGGCTGGACAATGAGCAGTTCTTC. As protein: CASSRRGLDNEQFF.